This T cell receptor beta chain was found in a study of cytomegalovirus exposure and HLA in healthy donors. General study points: Association of a missense DCLRE1C variant with TCR beta V- and J-gene trimming was reported in a later analysis. According to a later analysis, most TCR beta chains associated with CMV appeared HLA-restricted.

The PCR made use of 60 Vbeta and 13 Jbeta primers. Libraries were prepared by immunoSEQ multiplex PCR; TCRdb keeps only in-frame clonotypes and omits some of them. The sample consists of roughly 160,000 clones, about 85% of them appearing once. Trimming removed 6 bases from V and 8 bases from J, with 13 bases in between. CDR1 is MNHEY and CDR2 is SMNVEV in the germline V gene (reference sequence). The CDR3 length is 12 residues. In the case of this clone: Its antigen is still unknown.

The source of this sequence is a boy between 2 and 15 years old in good health and CMV-seronegative. The sequencing input was PBMCs. The genes are TRBV27 and TRBJ1-1; D is uncertain. CDR3 amino acids: CASRVWAGEAFF. The CDR3, as DNA: TGTGCCAGCAGGGTTTGGGCGGGAGAAGCTTTCTTT.